One and the same sample provided the 12 T cell receptor beta chains below, sequenced in a study of control samples from healthy donors and cancer patients. Sequencing was performed with immunoSEQ multiplex PCR; in TCRdb, only in-frame clones are kept and a portion is missing. The sample consists of roughly 88,000 clones, around 81% of them appearing once. Sequencing input: blood. These receptors were obtained from a man under 40 in good health.

This chain uses TRBV7-6 with TRBJ2-1, with D possibly TRBD2 on 7 matching bases. Germline V gives CDR1 SGHVS, CDR2 FNYEAQ. V was trimmed by 1 base and J by 6 bases, leaving 13 bases between them. The CDR3 spans 15 residues. CDR3 amino acids: CASSLEWGGLNEQFF. The CDR3 nucleotides read TGTGCCAGCAGCTTAGAATGGGGGGGGCTCAATGAGCAGTTCTTC.

The V and J genes are TRBV28 and TRBJ2-1; no reliable D call. This CDR3 region has 17 residues. V shed 3 bases and J shed 8 bases, with 23 bases lying between them. Germline values: CDR1 MDHEN, CDR2 SYDVKM. CDR3 sequence reads: CASSLVGLRKLSYEQFF. CDR3 in DNA: TGTGCCAGCAGTTTGGTGGGGTTGCGAAAGTTGTCGTATGAGCAGTTCTTC.

The chain links TRBV30 to TRBJ1-2; 10 positions match TRBD1. Germline V gene data show CDR1 as GTSNPN and CDR2 as SVGIG (reference sequence). CDR3 length: 14 amino acids. With V trimmed by 0 bases and J by 7 bases, 5 bases remained unmatched. This CDR3 is CAWSVGGQGSGYTF. The CDR3 DNA reads TGTGCCTGGAGTGTTGGGGGACAGGGGTCTGGCTACACCTTC.

The rearrangement links TRBV3-1 (or the pseudogene TRBV3-2) to TRBJ1-2; 8 bases match TRBD1. The CDR3 totals 14 residues. After removal of 4 bases from V and 8 bases from J, the junction contained 9 bases not matched to a gene. Germline V gene lookup returns CDR1 LGHDT and CDR2 YNNKEL (reference sequence). The CDR3 protein is CASSRWTGRYGYTF. Written as DNA, the CDR3 is TGTGCCAGCAGCCGGTGGACAGGGAGATACGGCTACACCTTC.

V and J are TRBV19 and TRBJ1-5, with D tentatively TRBD1 (5 bases). The CDR3 runs to 14 residues. Trimming took 1 base from V and 3 from J, leaving 7 bases between them. Germline V lookup: CDR1 LNHDA, CDR2 SQIVND (reference sequence). The CDR3 loop reads CASSIGDPNQPQHF. The CDR3 bases are TGTGCCAGTAGTATAGGGGACCCCAATCAGCCCCAGCATTTT.

The chain links TRBV2 to TRBJ2-3; TRBD1 might be the D (5 bases). The CDR3 consists of 13 residues. Germline CDR1 SNHLY, CDR2 FYNNEI. V was pared by 9 bases and J by 0 bases, with 10 bases between. CDR3 nucleotide sequence: TGTGCCAGTACAGGCCCTAGCACAGATACGCAGTATTTT. Translated, it gives CASTGPSTDTQYF.

The chain recombines TRBV7-9 with TRBJ1-1; D uncertain. The germline gives CDR1 SEHNR, CDR2 FQNEAQ (reference sequence). The V end was cut by 1 base, the J end by 1 base, with 10 bases between. The CDR3 is 15 residues long. CDR3 amino acids: CASSLDVGRNTEAFF. In DNA, the CDR3 is TGTGCCAGCAGCTTAGATGTGGGGAGGAACACTGAAGCTTTCTTT.

A few counts support this clone. This chain uses TRBV5-4 with TRBJ1-3; 7 bases are a match to TRBD1. Germline V lookup: CDR1 SGHNT, CDR2 YYREEE (reference sequence). With 3 bases clipped from V and 1 base from J, the junction kept 13 bases outside the gene matches. CDR3 length equals 18 residues. The CDR3 loop is CASSSGTASYGSGNTIYF. The CDR3 coding sequence is TGTGCCAGCAGCTCCGGGACAGCTTCCTATGGATCTGGAAACACCATATATTTT.

This chain uses TRBV7-9 with TRBJ1-3; D gene uncertain. The V gene lost 3 bases and the J gene lost 4 bases, with 7 bases spanning the gap. Germline V gene sequence: CDR1 SEHNR, CDR2 FQNEAQ (reference sequence). CDR3 length: 13 residues. Written as DNA, the CDR3 is TGTGCCAGCAGCTTGGTGGGCGGAAACACCATATATTTT. As protein: CASSLVGGNTIYF.

The gene calls are TRBV5-1 and TRBJ1-2; no definite D call. V lost 0 bases to trimming and J lost 2 bases, with 5 bases between them. CDR3 length: 13 residues. Per the germline V gene, CDR1 is SGHRS and CDR2 is YFSETQ. CDR3: CASSLGQNYGYTF. The CDR3 DNA sequence: TGCGCCAGCAGCTTGGGTCAGAACTATGGCTACACCTTC.

The V call is TRBV5-4, the J call TRBJ2-7; D is unclear. The V gene's germline CDR1 is SGHNT and CDR2 YYREEE (reference sequence). The V end lost 0 bases, the J end lost 2 bases, and 6 bases lay between the germline ends. This CDR3 is 13 amino acids long. Written as DNA, the CDR3 is TGTGCCAGCAGCTTGGGTTGGACCTACGAGCAGTACTTC. Residues: CASSLGWTYEQYF. Full variable domain (rest looked up from reference TRBV5-4 and TRBJ2-7): ETGVTQSPTHLIKTRGQQVTLRCSSQSGHNTVSWYQQALGQGPQFIFQYYREEENGRGNFPPRFSGLQFPNYSSELNVNALELDDSALYLCASSLGWTYEQYFGPGTRLTVT.

The chain combines TRBV5-5 with TRBJ2-7, with D possibly TRBD1 on 5 matching bases. Per the germline V gene, CDR1 is SGHKS and CDR2 is YYEKEE (reference sequence). Deletions cut 6 bases from V and 0 bases from J, with 16 bases between. The CDR3 contains 15 residues. CDR3 nucleotides: TGTGCCAGCACCAGGTCTGGGGCCCACTCCTACGAGCAGTACTTC. Its translation: CASTRSGAHSYEQYF.